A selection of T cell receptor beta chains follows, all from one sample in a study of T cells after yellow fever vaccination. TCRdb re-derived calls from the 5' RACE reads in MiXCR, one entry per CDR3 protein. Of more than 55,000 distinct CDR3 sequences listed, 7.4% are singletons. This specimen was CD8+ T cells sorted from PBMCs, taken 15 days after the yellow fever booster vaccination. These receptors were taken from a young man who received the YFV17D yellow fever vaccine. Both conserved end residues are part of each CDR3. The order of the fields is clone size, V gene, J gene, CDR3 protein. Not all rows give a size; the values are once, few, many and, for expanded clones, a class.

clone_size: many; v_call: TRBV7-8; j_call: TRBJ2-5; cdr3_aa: CASSSSGTGVETQYF
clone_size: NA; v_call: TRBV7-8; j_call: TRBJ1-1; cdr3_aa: CASSSPSGVFTEAFF
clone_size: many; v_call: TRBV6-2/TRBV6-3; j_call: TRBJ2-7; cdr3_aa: CASSGTSGRYTYEQYF
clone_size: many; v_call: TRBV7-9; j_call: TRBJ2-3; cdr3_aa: CASSYIAGEGDTQYF
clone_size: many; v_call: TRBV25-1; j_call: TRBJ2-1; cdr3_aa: CASSNYNEQFF
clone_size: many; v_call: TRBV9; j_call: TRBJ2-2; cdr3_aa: CASSSAMNTGELFF
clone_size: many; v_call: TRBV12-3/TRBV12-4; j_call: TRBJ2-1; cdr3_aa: CASSLAVSIKQFF
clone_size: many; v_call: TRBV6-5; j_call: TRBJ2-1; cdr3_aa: CASSYNPQATQFF
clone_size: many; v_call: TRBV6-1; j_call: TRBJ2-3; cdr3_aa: CASKDGTPQYF
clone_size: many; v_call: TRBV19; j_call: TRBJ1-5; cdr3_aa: CASSIGYSNQPQHF
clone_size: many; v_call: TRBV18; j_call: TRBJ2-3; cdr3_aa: CASRSASTLTDTQYF
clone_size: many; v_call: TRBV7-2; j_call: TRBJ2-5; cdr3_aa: CASSHHGAGVGETQYF
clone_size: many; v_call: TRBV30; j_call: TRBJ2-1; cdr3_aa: CACVGGRSEQFF
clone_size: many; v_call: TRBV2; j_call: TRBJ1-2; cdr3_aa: CASRHPGDFYGYTF
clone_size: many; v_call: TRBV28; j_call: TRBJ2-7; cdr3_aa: CASGKYEQYF
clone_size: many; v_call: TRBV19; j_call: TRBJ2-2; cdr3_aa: CASSPPGRRRNTGELFF
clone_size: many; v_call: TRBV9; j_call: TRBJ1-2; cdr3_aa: CASSVASGNDGYTF
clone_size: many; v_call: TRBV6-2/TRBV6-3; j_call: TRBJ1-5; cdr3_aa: CASSRGQGRQPQHF
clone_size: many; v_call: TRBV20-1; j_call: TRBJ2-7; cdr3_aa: CSARGGLIYEQYF
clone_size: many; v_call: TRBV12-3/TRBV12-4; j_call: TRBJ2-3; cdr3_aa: CASCGTWGTDTQYF
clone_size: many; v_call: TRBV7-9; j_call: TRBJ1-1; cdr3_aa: CASSFSPQVEAFF
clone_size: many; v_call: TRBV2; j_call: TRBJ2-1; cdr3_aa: CASGHDSSYNEQFF
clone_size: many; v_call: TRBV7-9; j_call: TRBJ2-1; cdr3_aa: CASSLPVSSYNEQFF
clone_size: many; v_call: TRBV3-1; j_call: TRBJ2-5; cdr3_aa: CASSPSETQYF
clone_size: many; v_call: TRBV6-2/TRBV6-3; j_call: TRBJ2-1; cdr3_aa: CASGGGPDNEQFF
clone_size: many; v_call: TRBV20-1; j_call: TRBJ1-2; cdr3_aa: CSARHYDLSNGYTF
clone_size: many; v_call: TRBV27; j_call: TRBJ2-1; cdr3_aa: CASSPTGTSGRVEQFF
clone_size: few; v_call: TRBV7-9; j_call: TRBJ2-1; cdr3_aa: CASSWGGNYNEQFF
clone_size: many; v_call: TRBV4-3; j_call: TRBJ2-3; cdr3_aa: CASSPTSGTTDTQYF
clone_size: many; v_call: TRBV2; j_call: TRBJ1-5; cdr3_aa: CASRGDQGALHQPQHF
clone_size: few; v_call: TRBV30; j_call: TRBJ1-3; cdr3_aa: CAWSRRRQGLLSGNTIYF